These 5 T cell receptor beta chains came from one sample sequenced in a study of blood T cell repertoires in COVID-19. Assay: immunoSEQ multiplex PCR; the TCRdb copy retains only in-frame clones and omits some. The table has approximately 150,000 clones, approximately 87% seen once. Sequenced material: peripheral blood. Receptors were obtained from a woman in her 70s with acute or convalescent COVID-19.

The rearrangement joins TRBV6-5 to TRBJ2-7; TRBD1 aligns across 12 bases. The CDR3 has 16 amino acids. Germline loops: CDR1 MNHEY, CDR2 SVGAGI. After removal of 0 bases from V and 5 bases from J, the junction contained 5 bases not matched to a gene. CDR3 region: CASSYSYGTGGHEQYF. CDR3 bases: TGTGCCAGCAGTTACTCTTACGGGACAGGGGGCCACGAGCAGTACTTC.

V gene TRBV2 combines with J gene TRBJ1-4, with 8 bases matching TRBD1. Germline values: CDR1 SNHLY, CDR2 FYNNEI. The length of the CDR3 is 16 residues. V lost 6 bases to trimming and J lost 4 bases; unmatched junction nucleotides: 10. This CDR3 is CASRTYGTGGNEKLFF. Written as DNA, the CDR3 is TGTGCCAGCAGGACCTATGGGACAGGCGGTAATGAAAAACTGTTTTTT.

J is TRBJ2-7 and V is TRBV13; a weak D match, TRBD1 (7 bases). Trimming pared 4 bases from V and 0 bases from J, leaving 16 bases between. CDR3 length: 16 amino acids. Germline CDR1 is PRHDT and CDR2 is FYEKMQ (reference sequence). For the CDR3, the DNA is TGTGCCAGCAGCTCCCTGGGCGGGACAGACTCCTACGAGCAGTACTTC. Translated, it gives CASSSLGGTDSYEQYF.

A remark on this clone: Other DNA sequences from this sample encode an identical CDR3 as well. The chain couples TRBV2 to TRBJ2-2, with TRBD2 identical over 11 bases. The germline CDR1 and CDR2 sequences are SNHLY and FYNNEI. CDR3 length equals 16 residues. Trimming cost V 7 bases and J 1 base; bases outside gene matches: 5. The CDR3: CASNPLAGGNTGELFF. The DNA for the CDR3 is TGTGCCAGCAACCCTCTAGCGGGAGGGAACACCGGGGAGCTGTTTTTT.

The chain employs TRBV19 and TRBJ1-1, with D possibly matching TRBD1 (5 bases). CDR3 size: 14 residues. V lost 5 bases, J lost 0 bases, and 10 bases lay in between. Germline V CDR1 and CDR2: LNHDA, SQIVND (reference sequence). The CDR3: CASSAGRMNTEAFF. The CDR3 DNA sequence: TGTGCCAGTAGTGCAGGGAGGATGAACACTGAAGCTTTCTTT.